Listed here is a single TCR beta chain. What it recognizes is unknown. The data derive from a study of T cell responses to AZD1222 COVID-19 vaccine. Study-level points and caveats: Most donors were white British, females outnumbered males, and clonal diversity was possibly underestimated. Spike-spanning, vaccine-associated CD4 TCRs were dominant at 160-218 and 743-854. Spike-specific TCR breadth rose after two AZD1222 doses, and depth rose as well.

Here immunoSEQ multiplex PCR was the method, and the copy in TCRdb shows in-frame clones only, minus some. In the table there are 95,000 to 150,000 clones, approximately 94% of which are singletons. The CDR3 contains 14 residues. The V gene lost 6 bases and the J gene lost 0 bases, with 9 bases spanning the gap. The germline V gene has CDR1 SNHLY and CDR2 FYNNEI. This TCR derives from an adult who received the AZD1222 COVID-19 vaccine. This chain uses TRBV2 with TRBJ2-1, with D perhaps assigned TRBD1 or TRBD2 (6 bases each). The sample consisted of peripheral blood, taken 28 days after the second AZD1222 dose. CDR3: CASRQGGSYNEQFF. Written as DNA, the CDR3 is TGTGCCAGCAGACAGGGAGGCTCCTACAATGAGCAGTTCTTC.